This T cell receptor beta chain was profiled in a study of T cell responses to AZD1222 COVID-19 vaccine. A remark on this clone: Its target is unknown.

Method: immunoSEQ multiplex PCR; TCRdb's copy keeps in-frame clones and lacks some. The sample lists fewer than 110,000 clones; about 85% were seen once. Study-wide findings and caveats: Repertoires were obtained solely post-peak T cell response.

Second-dose groups at about 4 or about 12 weeks were pooled. The CDR3 totals 19 residues. Germline CDR1 is MDHEN and CDR2 is SYDVKM. The V and J ends lost 4 bases and 7 bases, in that order; junction bases with no gene match: 14. The clonotype comes from an adult who received the AZD1222 COVID-19 vaccine. The sample was peripheral blood, taken 28 days after the second AZD1222 dose. The chain employs TRBV28 and TRBJ2-2; TRBD2 aligns across 14 bases. The CDR3, as DNA: TGTGCCAGCAGTTCCCCTGTAGCTGGACTAGCGGGGGGTGTCGGGGAGCTGTTTTTT. This translates into CASSSPVAGLAGGVGELFF.